This TCR beta chain was sequenced during a study of T-cell reconstitution after alpha-beta-depleted transplantation in children. Germline V gives CDR1 SEHNR, CDR2 FQNEAQ (reference sequence). The CDR3 contains 15 residues. V was pared by 2 bases and J by 1 base, with 11 bases between. This clonotype appeared a few times. Researchers prepared the TCRbeta library using unique molecular identifiers, the study reports. MiXCR, applied by TCRdb to the PCR reads, yields one record per CDR3 protein. The repertoire has about 22,000 distinct CDR3 sequences, 11% of them found once; the top ten carry roughly 25%.

The source material was PBMCs from the stem cell graft donor, sampled from the stem cell graft. The chain links TRBV7-9 to TRBJ1-1; no clear D gene. This TCR derives from a human donor who donated a stem cell graft to a child with chronic granulomatous disease. CDR3 in DNA: TGTGCCAGCAGCTTAAACAAAGGTCAGAACACTGAAGCTTTCTTT. Protein sequence: CASSLNKGQNTEAFF. Based on the CDR3 plus reference TRBV7-9 and TRBJ1-1, the full variable domain is DTGVSQNPRHKITKRGQNVTFRCDPISEHNRLYWYRQTLGQGPEFLTYFQNEAQLEKSRLLSDRFSAERPKGSFSTLEIQRTEQGDSAMYLCASSLNKGQNTEAFFGQGTRLTVV.